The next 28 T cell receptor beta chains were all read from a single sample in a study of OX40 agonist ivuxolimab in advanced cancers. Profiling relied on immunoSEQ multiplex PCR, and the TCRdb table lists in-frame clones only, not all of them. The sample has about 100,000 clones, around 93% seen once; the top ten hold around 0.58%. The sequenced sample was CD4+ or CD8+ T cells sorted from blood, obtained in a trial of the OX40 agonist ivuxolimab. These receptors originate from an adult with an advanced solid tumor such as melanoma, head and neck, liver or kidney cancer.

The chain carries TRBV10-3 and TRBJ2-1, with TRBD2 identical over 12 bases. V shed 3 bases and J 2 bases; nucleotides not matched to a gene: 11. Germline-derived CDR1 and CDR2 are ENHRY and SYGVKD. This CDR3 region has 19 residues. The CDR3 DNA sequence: TGTGCCATCAGTGACCCCGCGCTAGCGGGAGGGGTGACCTACAATGAGCAGTTCTTC. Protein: CAISDPALAGGVTYNEQFF.

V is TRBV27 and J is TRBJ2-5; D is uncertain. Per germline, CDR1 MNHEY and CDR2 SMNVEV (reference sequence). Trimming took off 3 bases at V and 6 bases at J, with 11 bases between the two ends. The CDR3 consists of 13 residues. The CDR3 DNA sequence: TGTGCCAGCAGTTTTATAGGTTCGCAGACCCAGTACTTC. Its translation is CASSFIGSQTQYF.

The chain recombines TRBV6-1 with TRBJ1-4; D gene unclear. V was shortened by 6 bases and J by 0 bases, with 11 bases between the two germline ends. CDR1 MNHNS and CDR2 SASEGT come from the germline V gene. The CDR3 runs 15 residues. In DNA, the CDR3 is TGTGCCAGCAGCTTGCCAGGATCAACTAATGAAAAACTGTTTTTT. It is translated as CASSLPGSTNEKLFF.

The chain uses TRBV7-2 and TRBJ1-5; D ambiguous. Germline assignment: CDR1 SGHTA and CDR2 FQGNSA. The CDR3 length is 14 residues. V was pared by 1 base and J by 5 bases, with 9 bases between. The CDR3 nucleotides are TGTGCCAGCAGCTTAGGCAGCAGCCATCAGCCCCAGCATTTT. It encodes CASSLGSSHQPQHF.

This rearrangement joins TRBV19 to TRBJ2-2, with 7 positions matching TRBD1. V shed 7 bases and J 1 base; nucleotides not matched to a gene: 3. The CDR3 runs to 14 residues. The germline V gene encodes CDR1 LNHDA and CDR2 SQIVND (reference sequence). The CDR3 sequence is CASKGQRNTGELFF. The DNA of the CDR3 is TGTGCCAGTAAGGGACAGAGGAACACCGGGGAGCTGTTTTTT.

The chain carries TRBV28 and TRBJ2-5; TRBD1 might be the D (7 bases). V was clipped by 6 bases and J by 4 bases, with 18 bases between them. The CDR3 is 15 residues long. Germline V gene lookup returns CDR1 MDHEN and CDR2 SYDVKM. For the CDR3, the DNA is TGTGCCAGCAGCCCGCGGAGGGGGCGAGGAGAGACCCAGTACTTC. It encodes CASSPRRGRGETQYF. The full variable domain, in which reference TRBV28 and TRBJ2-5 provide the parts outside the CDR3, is DVKVTQSSRYLVKRTGEKVFLECVQDMDHENMFWYRQDPGLGLRLIYFSYDVKMKEKGDIPEGYSVSREKKERFSLILESASTNQTSMYLCASSPRRGRGETQYFGPGTRLLVL.

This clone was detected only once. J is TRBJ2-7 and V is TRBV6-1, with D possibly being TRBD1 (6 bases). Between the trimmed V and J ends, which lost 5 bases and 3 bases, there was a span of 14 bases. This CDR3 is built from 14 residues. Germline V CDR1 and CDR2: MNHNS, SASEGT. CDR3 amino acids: CASSRGHQNYEQYF. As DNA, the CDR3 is TGTGCCAGCAGTCGGGGACATCAAAACTACGAGCAGTACTTC.

CDR3: CASTEIVASGRTAKNIQYF. CDR3 coding DNA: TGTGCCAGCACCGAAATTGTCGCTAGCGGGAGGACGGCCAAAAACATTCAGTACTTC. The chain uses TRBV27 and TRBJ2-4, with 11 bases fitting TRBD2. This CDR3 spans 19 amino acids. Germline lookup yields CDR1 MNHEY and CDR2 SMNVEV (reference sequence). V was clipped by 7 bases and J by 1 base; unmatched bases: 15.

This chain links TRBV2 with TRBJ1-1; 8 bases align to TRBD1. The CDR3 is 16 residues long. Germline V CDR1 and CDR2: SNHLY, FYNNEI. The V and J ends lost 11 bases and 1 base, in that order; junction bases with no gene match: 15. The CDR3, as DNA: TGTGCCGGAGCGACTAGGGCAGGGGGCGCGAACACTGAAGCTTTCTTT. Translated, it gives CAGATRAGGANTEAFF.

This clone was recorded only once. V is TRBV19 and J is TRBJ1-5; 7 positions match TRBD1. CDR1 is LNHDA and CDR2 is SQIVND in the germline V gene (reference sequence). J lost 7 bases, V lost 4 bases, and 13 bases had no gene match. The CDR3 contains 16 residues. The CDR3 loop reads CASSTRQGKPNQPQHF. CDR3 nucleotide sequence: TGTGCCAGTAGTACCCGACAGGGAAAACCGAACCAGCCCCAGCATTTT.

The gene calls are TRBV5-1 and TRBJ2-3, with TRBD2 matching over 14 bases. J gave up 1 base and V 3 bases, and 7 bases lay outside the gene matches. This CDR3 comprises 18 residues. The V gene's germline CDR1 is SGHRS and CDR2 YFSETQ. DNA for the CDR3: TGCGCCAGCAGCTGGGGGACTAGCGGGAGTCGAGGCACAGATACGCAGTATTTT. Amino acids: CASSWGTSGSRGTDTQYF.

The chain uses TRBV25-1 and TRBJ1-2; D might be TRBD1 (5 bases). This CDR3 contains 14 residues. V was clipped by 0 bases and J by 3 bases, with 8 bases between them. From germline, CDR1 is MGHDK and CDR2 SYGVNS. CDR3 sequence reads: CASSEYGRDYGYTF. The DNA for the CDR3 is TGTGCCAGCAGTGAATATGGCAGGGACTATGGCTACACCTTC.

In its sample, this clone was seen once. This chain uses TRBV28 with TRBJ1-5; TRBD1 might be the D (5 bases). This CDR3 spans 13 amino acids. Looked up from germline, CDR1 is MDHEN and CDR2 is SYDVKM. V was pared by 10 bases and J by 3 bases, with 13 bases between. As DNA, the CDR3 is TGTGCCACTTCCCGGGACCCCAATCAGCCCCAGCATTTT. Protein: CATSRDPNQPQHF.

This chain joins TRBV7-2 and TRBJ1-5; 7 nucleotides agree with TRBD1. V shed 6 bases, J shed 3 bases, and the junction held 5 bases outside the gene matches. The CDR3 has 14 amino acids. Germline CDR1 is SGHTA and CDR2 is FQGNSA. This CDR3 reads CASRQTGSNQPQHF. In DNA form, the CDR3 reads TGTGCCAGCAGACAGACAGGGTCCAATCAGCCCCAGCATTTT.

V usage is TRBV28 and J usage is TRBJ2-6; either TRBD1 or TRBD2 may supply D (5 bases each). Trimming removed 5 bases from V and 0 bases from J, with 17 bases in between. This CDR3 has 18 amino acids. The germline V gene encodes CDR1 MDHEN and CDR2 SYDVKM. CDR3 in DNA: TGTGCCAGCAGTGGACTTGGGGCTACCCTCTCTGGGGCCAACGTCCTGACTTTC. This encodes CASSGLGATLSGANVLTF.

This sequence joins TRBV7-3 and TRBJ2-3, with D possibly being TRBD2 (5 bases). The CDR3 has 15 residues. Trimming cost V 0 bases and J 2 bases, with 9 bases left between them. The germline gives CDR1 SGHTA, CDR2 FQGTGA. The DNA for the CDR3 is TGTGCCAGCAGCTTAACTCGGGATCTCACAGATACGCAGTATTTT. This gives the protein CASSLTRDLTDTQYF. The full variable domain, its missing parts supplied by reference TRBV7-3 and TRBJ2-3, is GAGVSQTPSNKVTEKGKYVELRCDPISGHTALYWYRQSLGQGPEFLIYFQGTGAADDSGLPNDRFFAVRPEGSVSTLKIQRTERGDSAVYLCASSLTRDLTDTQYFGPGTRLTVL.

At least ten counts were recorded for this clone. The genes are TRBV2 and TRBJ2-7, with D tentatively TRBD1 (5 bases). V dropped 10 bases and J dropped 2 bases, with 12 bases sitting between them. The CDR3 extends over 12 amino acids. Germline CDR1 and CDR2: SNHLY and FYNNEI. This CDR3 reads CATSRGPYEQYF. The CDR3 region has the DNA TGTGCCACCTCAAGGGGTCCCTACGAGCAGTACTTC.

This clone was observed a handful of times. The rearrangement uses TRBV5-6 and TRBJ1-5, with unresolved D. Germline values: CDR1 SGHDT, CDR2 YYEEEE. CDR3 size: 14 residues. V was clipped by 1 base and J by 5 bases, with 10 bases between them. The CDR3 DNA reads TGTGCCAGCAGCTTGTCGACGACGGATCAGCCCCAGCATTTT. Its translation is CASSLSTTDQPQHF.

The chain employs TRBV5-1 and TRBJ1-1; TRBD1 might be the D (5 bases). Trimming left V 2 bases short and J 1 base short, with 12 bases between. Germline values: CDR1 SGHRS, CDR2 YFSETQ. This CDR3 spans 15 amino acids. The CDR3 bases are TGCGCCAGCAGCTTCCTGCCGGGGGAGAACACTGAAGCTTTCTTT. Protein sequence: CASSFLPGENTEAFF.

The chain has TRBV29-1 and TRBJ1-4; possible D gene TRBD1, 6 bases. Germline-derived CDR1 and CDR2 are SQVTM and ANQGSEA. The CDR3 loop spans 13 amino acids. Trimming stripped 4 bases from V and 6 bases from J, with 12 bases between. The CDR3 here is CSVVGGGYEKLFF. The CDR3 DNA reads TGCAGCGTTGTCGGGGGCGGATATGAAAAACTGTTTTTT.

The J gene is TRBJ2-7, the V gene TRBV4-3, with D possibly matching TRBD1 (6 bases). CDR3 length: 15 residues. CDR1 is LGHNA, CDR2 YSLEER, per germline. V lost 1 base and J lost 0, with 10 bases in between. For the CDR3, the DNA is TGCGCCAGCAGCCAAGTAACAGGGCCCTCCTACGAGCAGTACTTC. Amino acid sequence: CASSQVTGPSYEQYF.

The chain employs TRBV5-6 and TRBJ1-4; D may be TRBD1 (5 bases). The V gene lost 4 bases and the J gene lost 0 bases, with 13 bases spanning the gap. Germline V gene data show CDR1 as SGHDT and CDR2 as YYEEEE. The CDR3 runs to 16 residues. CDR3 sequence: CASSAQTDSTNEKLFF. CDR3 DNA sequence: TGTGCCAGCAGCGCCCAGACAGATTCAACTAATGAAAAACTGTTTTTT.

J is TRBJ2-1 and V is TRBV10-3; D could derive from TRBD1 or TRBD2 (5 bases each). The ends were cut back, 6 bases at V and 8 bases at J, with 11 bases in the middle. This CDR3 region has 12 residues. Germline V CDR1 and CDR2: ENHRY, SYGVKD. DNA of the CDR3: TGTGCCATCAGGGGGGAGTTCGATGAGCAGTTCTTC. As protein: CAIRGEFDEQFF.

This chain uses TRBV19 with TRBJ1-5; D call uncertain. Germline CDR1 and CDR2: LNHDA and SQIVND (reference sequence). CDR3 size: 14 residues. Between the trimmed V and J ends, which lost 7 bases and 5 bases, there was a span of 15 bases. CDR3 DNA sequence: TGTGCCAGTATGAGTAGGTCGAGGGATCAGCCCCAGCATTTT. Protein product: CASMSRSRDQPQHF.

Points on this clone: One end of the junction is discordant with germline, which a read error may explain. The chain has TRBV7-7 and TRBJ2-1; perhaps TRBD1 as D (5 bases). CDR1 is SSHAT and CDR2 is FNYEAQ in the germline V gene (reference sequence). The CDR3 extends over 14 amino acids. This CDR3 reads CASSLGARDNEQFF. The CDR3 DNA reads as TGTGCTAGCAGCTTAGGGGCCAGGGACAATGAGCAGTTCTTC. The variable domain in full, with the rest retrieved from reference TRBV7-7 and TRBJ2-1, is GAGVSQSPRYKVTKRGQDVTLRCDPISSHATLYWYQQALGQGPEFLTYFNYEAQPDKSGLPSDRFSAERPEGSISTLTIQRTEQRDSAMYRCASSLGARDNEQFFGPGTRLTVL.

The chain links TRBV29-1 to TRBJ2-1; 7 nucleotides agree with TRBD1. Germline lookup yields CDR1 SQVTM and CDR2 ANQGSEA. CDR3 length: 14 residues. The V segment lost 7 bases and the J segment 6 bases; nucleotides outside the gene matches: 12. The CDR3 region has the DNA TGCAGCGGTAGGGACAGACTGGTGGGCAATGAGCAGTTCTTC. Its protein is CSGRDRLVGNEQFF.

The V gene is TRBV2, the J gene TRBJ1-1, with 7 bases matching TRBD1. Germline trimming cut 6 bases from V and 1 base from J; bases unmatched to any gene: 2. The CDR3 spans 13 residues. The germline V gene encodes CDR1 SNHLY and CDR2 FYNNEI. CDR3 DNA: TGTGCCAGCAGATACAGGGGGAACACTGAAGCTTTCTTT. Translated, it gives CASRYRGNTEAFF.

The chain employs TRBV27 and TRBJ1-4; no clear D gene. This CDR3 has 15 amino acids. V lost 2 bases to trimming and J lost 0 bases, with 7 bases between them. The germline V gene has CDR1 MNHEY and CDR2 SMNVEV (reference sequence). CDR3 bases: TGTGCCAGCAGTTTAATAGGAGCAACTAATGAAAAACTGTTTTTT. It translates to CASSLIGATNEKLFF.